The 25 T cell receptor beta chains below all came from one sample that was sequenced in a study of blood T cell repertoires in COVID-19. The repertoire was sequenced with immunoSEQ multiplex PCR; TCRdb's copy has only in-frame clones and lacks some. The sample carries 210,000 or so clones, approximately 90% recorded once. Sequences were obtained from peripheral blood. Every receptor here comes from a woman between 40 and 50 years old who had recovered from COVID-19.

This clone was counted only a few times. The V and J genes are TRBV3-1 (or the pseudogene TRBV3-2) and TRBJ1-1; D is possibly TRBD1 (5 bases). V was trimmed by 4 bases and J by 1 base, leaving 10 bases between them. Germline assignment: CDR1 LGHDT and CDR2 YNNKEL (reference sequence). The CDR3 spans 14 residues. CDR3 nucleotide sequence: TGTGCCAGCAGCCCGACGCAGGGGAACACTGAAGCTTTCTTT. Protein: CASSPTQGNTEAFF.

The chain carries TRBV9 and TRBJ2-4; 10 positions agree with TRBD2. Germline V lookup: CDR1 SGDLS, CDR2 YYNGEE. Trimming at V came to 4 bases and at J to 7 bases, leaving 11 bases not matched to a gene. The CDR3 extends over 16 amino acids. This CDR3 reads CASSKGTSGVYNIQYF. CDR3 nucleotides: TGTGCCAGCAGCAAAGGTACTAGCGGGGTCTATAACATTCAGTACTTC.

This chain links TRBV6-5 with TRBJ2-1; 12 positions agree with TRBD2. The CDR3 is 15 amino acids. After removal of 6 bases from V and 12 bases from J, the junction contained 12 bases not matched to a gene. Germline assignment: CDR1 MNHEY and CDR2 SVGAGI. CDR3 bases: TGTGCCAGCAGCGACCCTCGACTAGCGGGAGTAAGGCAGTTCTTC. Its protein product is CASSDPRLAGVRQFF.

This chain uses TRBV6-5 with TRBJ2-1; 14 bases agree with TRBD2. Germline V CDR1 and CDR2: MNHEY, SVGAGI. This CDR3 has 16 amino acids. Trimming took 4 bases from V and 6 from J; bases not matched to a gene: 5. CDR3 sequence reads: CASSLGLAGVRNEQFF. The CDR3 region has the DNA TGTGCCAGCAGTTTGGGACTAGCGGGAGTCCGCAATGAGCAGTTCTTC.

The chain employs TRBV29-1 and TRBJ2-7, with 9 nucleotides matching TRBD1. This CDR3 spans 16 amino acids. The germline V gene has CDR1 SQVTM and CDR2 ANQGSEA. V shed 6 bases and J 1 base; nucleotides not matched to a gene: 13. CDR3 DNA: TGCAGCGTGGCCGGGACAGGGCTCCAATTTTCCTACGAGCAGTACTTC. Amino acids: CSVAGTGLQFSYEQYF.

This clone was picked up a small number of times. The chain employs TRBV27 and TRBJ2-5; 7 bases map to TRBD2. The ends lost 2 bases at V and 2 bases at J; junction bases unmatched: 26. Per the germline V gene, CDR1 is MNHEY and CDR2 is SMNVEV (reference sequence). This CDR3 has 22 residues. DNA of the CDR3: TGTGCCAGCAGTTTAAGCTGGACTAGTCGTGGAGGAGGATCTCCGGGACAAGAGACCCAGTACTTC. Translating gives CASSLSWTSRGGGSPGQETQYF.

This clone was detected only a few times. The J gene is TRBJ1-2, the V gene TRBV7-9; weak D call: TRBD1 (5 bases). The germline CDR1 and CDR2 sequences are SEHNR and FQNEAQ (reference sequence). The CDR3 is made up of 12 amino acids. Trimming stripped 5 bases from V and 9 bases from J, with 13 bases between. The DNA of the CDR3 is TGTGCCAGCAGCACTGTGACAGCCCGCTACACCTTC. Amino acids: CASSTVTARYTF.

CDR3 nucleotides: TGTGCCAGCAGCTTTGCCCGACTAGCGGCGAATGAGCAGTTCTTC. This encodes CASSFARLAANEQFF. V usage is TRBV7-2 and J usage is TRBJ2-1, with TRBD2 identical over 9 bases. V trimming: 3 bases; J trimming: 7 bases; junction bases outside the gene matches: 7. This CDR3 has 15 residues. Germline assignment: CDR1 SGHTA and CDR2 FQGNSA.

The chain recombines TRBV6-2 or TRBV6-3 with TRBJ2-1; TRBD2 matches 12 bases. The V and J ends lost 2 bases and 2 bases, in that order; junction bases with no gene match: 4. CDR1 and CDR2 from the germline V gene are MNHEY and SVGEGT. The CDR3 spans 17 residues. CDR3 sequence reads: CASSYRGTSGPYNEQFF. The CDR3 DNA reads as TGTGCCAGCAGTTACCGGGGGACTAGCGGGCCCTACAATGAGCAGTTCTTC.

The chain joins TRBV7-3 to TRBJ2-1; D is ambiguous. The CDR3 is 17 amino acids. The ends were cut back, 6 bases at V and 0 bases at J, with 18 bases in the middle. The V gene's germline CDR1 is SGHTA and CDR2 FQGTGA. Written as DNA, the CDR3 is TGTGCCAGCAGTCTCCGGTCGGCGGTGAGCTCCTACAATGAGCAGTTCTTC. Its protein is CASSLRSAVSSYNEQFF.

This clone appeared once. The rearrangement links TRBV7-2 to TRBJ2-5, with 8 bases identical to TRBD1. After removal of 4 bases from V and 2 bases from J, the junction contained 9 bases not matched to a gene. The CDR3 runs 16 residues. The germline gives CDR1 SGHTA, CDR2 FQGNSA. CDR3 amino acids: CASSSTGGTPQETQYF. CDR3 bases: TGTGCCAGCAGCTCCACAGGGGGAACCCCACAAGAGACCCAGTACTTC.

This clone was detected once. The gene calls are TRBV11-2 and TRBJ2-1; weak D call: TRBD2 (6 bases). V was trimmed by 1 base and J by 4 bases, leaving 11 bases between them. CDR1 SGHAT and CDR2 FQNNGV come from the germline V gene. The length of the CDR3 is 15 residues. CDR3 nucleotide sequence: TGTGCCAGCAGCTTAGGCCCGGAGGGGTACAATGAGCAGTTCTTC. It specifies CASSLGPEGYNEQFF.

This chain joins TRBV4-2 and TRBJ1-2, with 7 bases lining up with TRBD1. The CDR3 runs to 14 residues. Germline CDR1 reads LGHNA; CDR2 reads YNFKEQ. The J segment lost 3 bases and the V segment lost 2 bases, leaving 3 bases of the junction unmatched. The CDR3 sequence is CASSQHGQDYGYTF. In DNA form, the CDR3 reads TGTGCCAGCAGCCAACATGGACAGGACTATGGCTACACCTTC.

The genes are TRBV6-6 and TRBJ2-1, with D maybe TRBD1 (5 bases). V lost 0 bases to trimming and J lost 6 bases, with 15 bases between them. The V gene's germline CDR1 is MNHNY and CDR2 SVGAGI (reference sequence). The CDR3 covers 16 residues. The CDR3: CASSYSGQERGNEQFF. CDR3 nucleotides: TGTGCCAGCAGTTACTCGGGGCAGGAAAGGGGCAATGAGCAGTTCTTC.

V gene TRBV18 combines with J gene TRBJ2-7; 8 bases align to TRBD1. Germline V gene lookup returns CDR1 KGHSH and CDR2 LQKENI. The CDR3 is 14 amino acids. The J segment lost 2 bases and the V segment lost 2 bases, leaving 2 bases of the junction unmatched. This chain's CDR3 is CASSPNRGAYEQYF. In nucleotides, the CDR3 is TGTGCCAGCTCACCAAACAGGGGGGCCTACGAGCAGTACTTC.

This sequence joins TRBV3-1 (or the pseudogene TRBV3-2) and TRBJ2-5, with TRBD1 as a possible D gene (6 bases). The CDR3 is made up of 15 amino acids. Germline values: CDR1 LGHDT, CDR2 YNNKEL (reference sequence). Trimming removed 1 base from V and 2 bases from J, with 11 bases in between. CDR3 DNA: TGTGCCAGCAGCCAAGCCGGGACACAACAAGAGACCCAGTACTTC. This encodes CASSQAGTQQETQYF.

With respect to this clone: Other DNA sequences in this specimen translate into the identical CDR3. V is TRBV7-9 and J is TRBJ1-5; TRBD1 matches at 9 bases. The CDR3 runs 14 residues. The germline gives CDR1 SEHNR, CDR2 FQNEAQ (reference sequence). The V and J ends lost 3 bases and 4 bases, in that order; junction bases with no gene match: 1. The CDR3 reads CASSLDRGNQPQHF. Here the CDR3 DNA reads TGTGCCAGCAGCTTGGACAGGGGTAATCAGCCCCAGCATTTT.

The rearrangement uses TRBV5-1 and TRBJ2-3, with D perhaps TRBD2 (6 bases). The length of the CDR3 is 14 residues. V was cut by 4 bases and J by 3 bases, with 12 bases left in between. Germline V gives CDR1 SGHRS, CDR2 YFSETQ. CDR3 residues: CASSKASVTDTQYF. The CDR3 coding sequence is TGCGCCAGCAGCAAAGCTAGCGTAACAGATACGCAGTATTTT.

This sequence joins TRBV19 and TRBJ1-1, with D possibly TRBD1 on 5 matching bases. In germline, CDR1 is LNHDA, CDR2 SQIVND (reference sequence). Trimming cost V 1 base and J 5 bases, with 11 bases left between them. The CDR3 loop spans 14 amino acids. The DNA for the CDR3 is TGTGCCAGTAGTATAGTAGGGGTCAGGACTGAAGCTTTCTTT. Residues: CASSIVGVRTEAFF.

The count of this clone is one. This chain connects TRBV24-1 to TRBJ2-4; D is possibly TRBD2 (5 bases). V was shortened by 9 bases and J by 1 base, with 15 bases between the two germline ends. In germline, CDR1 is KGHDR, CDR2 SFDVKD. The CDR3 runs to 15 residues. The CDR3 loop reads CATDLSPGAKNIQYF. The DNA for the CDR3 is TGTGCCACCGACCTGAGCCCGGGGGCCAAAAACATTCAGTACTTC.

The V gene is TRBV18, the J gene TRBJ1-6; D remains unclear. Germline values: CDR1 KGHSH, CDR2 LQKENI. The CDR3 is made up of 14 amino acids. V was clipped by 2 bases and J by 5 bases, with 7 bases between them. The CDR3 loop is CASSPTQDNSPLHF. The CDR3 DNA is TGTGCCAGCTCACCAACGCAGGATAATTCACCCCTCCACTTT.

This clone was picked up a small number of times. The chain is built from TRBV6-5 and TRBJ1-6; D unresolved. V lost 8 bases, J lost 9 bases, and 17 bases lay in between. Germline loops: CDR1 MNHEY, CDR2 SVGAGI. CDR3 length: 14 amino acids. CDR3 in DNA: TGTGCCAGCTCCGGGTGGCTCGGGATTTCACCCCTCCACTTT. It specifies CASSGWLGISPLHF.

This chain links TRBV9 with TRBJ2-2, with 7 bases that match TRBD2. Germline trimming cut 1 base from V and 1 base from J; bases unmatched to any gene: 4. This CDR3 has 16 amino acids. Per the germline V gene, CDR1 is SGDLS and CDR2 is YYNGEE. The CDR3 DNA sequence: TGTGCCAGCAGCGTAATCGGCGGGAGGAACACCGGGGAGCTGTTTTTT. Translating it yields CASSVIGGRNTGELFF.

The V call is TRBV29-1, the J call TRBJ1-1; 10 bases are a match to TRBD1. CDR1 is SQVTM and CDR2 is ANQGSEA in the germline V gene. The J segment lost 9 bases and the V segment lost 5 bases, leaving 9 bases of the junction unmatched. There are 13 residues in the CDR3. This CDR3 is CSVFGQGETKAFF. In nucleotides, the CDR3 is TGCAGCGTTTTCGGACAGGGGGAAACCAAAGCTTTCTTT.

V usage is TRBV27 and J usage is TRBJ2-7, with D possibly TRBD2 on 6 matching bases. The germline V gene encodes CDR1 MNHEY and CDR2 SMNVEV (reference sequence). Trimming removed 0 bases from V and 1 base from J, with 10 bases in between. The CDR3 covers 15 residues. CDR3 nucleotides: TGTGCCAGCAGTTTATCGGGCGGGGCGTCCTACGAGCAGTACTTC. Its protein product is CASSLSGGASYEQYF.